This entry describes one T cell receptor beta chain. This sample was included in a study of OX40 agonist ivuxolimab in advanced cancers. About the study: Partial responses were achieved by three patients, one with hepatocellular carcinoma and two with cutaneous melanoma.

V gave up 0 bases and J gave up 3 bases, with 10 bases separating them. Germline lookup yields CDR1 SGHAT and CDR2 FQNNGV. The CDR3 spans 15 residues. The protocol was immunoSEQ multiplex PCR, while the TCRdb copy is restricted to in-frame clones and leaves out a portion. The profile shows about 82,000 clones, more than 70% of them singletons. The sequencing here drew on CD4+ or CD8+ T cells sorted from blood, taken in a trial of the OX40 agonist ivuxolimab. The chain recombines TRBV11-2 with TRBJ2-3; possibly TRBD1 for D (6 bases). The clonotype originates from an adult with an advanced solid tumor such as melanoma, head and neck, liver or kidney cancer. In nucleotides, the CDR3 is TGTGCCAGCAGCTTAGATCCCAGGGGTACAGATACGCAGTATTTT. Translated, it gives CASSLDPRGTDTQYF.